The clone carrying this T cell receptor beta chain was detected a few times. Its antigen remains unknown. The data were taken from a study of molecular identifiers for immune sequencing clone quantification. Previously published methods and listed TCR primers were used for the bulk TCR libraries. TCRdb recomputed calls from the PCR reads with MiXCR, one row per CDR3 protein. This table has under 600,000 distinct CDR3 sequences, around 23% appearing once. Germline V gene lookup returns CDR1 SGHRS and CDR2 YFSETQ. V lost 3 bases to trimming and J lost 0 bases, with 10 bases between them. The CDR3 extends over 14 amino acids. Study conclusions and caveats: Clones that exceeded 20 RNA copies held over 97% of effector molecules, yet under 1% in naive cells.

Libraries of naive CD8 T cells were made from around 20,000 to 1,000,000 sorted cells. They used 10%, 30% or 50% RNA. Based on a CD8+CD4-CCR7+CD45RA+ profile, naive CD8 T cells were sorted. V usage is TRBV5-1 and J usage is TRBJ2-7; D not certain. The sample consisted of naive CD8+ T cells from blood, with Jurkat cell RNA spiked in. Subset in this sample: FACS-sorted CD8+CD4-CCR7+CD45RA+ naive T cells. The TCR was taken from a human donor in good health. Some libraries in this study had Jurkat cell RNA spiked in. CDR3 DNA sequence: TGCGCCAGCAGCTCTGGTGTCTACTCCTACGAGCAGTACTTC. This codes for CASSSGVYSYEQYF.